Sequencing of this T cell receptor (beta chain) was carried out in a study of shared clonotypes between healthy human individuals. Study observations and caveats: Limitation of the genetic and exposure-history diversity represented came from the few donors.

With regard to this clone: Antigen: not known.

The repertoire was sequenced with immunoSEQ multiplex PCR; TCRdb's copy has only in-frame clones and lacks some. This sample has 950,000 to 1,300,000 clones, with about three quarters found just once. The receptor comes from a man aged 18 to 29 in good health. Sequenced sample: memory CD4+ T cells sorted from blood. Subset indicated: CD45RA-negative fraction.

CDR3 protein: CASSFSTYNSPLHF. The CDR3 DNA is TGTGCCAGCAGCTTCTCAACCTATAATTCACCCCTCCACTTT. This rearrangement joins TRBV11-2 to TRBJ1-6; D is undetermined. The germline V and J ends were trimmed by 3 bases and 2 bases, with 5 bases remaining between them. There are 14 residues in the CDR3. The germline CDR1 and CDR2 sequences are SGHAT and FQNNGV.